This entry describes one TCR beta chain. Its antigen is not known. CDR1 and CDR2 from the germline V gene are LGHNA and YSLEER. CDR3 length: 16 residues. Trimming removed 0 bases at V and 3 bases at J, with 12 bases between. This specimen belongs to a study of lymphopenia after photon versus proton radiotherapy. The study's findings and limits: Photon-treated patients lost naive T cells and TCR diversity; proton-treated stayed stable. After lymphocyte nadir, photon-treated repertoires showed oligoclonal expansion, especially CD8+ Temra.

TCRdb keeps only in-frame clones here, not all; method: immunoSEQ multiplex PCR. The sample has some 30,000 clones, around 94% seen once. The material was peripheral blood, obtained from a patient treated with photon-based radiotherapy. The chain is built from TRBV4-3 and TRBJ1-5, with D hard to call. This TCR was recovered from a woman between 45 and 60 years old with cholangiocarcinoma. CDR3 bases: TGCGCCAGCAGCCAAGATCTGGGCAGCAACAATCAGCCCCAGCATTTT. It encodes CASSQDLGSNNQPQHF.